These 20 T cell receptor beta chains were all obtained from the same sample, sequenced in a study of OX40 agonist ivuxolimab in advanced cancers. Here immunoSEQ multiplex PCR was the method, and the copy in TCRdb shows in-frame clones only, minus some. This table holds tens of thousands of clones, around four fifths found once. The sequencing used CD4+ or CD8+ T cells sorted from blood, collected in a trial of the OX40 agonist ivuxolimab. The source is an adult with an advanced solid tumor such as melanoma, head and neck, liver or kidney cancer.

The CDR3 reads CASSPHPGRGGDNEQFF. CDR3 nucleotide sequence: TGTGCCAGTAGTCCCCATCCCGGGAGGGGGGGAGACAATGAGCAGTTCTTC. This chain connects TRBV19 to TRBJ2-1; 8 nucleotides line up with TRBD2. Germline CDR1 LNHDA, CDR2 SQIVND (reference sequence). J gave up 5 bases and V 5 bases, and 14 bases lay outside the gene matches. This CDR3 is built from 17 residues.

The sample holds one count of this clone. The chain couples TRBV5-1 to TRBJ1-4; 7 nucleotides align to TRBD1. The length of the CDR3 is 13 residues. J gave up 6 bases and V 4 bases, and 3 bases lay outside the gene matches. Germline loops: CDR1 SGHRS, CDR2 YFSETQ. CDR3 residues: CASSLGTDEKLFF. The CDR3, as DNA: TGCGCCAGCAGCCTCGGGACAGATGAAAAACTGTTTTTT.

J is TRBJ1-1 and V is TRBV2; D not certain. Trimming pared 4 bases from V and 1 base from J, leaving 7 bases between. The CDR3 consists of 13 residues. CDR1 is SNHLY, CDR2 FYNNEI, per germline. As DNA, the CDR3 is TGTGCCAGCAGTGTTTTCGGGAACACTGAAGCTTTCTTT. Its translation: CASSVFGNTEAFF.

V usage is TRBV4-2 and J usage is TRBJ2-4, with 10 bases lining up with TRBD2. Trimming cost V 3 bases and J 0 bases; bases outside gene matches: 14. The CDR3 loop spans 20 amino acids. Germline V gene data show CDR1 as LGHNA and CDR2 as YNFKEQ. CDR3 loop: CASSQAASGGVGLAKNIQYF. Here the CDR3 DNA reads TGTGCCAGCAGCCAGGCGGCGAGCGGGGGGGTCGGACTAGCCAAAAACATTCAGTACTTC.

The gene calls are TRBV2 and TRBJ1-4; no reliable D call. Looked up from germline, CDR1 is SNHLY and CDR2 is FYNNEI. Trimming took 3 bases from V and 8 from J, leaving 13 bases between them. This CDR3 region has 14 residues. The CDR3 DNA is TGTGCCAGCAGTGAGAACAGCCCCTGGGAAAAACTGTTTTTT. This codes for CASSENSPWEKLFF.

The genes are TRBV5-6 and TRBJ2-1; D may match TRBD1 or TRBD2 (6 bases each). The V end lost 4 bases, the J end lost 0 bases, and 23 bases lay between the germline ends. The CDR3 contains 19 residues. Germline loops: CDR1 SGHDT, CDR2 YYEEEE. In DNA, the CDR3 is TGTGCCAGCAGCAGAGGACAGAGGGGGACTTCCAGCTCCTACAATGAGCAGTTCTTC. Encoded protein: CASSRGQRGTSSSYNEQFF.

The J gene is TRBJ2-7, the V gene TRBV28; D gene uncertain. The CDR3 length is 12 residues. V lost 0 bases and J lost 6, with 6 bases in between. The V gene's germline CDR1 is MDHEN and CDR2 SYDVKM. The CDR3 nucleotides are TGTGCCAGCAGTTTATGGTTCCTCGAGCAGTACTTC. It yields the protein CASSLWFLEQYF. The full variable domain, in which reference TRBV28 and TRBJ2-7 provide the parts outside the CDR3, is DVKVTQSSRYLVKRTGEKVFLECVQDMDHENMFWYRQDPGLGLRLIYFSYDVKMKEKGDIPEGYSVSREKKERFSLILESASTNQTSMYLCASSLWFLEQYFGPGTRLTVT.

The chain couples TRBV5-1 to TRBJ2-7, with 12 positions matching TRBD2. The V and J ends lost 0 bases and 3 bases, in that order; junction bases with no gene match: 4. CDR3 length equals 16 residues. Germline loops: CDR1 SGHRS, CDR2 YFSETQ. The CDR3 loop is CASSLGLAGGHYEQYF. DNA for the CDR3: TGCGCCAGCAGCTTGGGTCTAGCGGGAGGGCACTACGAGCAGTACTTC. The full variable domain, completed using reference TRBV5-1 and TRBJ2-7, is KAGVTQTPRYLIKTRGQQVTLSCSPISGHRSVSWYQQTPGQGLQFLFEYFSETQRNKGNFPGRFSGRQFSNSRSEMNVSTLELGDSALYLCASSLGLAGGHYEQYFGPGTRLTVT.

The gene calls are TRBV28 and TRBJ2-1, with 7 bases identical to TRBD2. After removal of 9 bases from V and 1 base from J, the junction contained 15 bases not matched to a gene. CDR1 and CDR2 from the germline V gene are MDHEN and SYDVKM. The CDR3 has 17 amino acids. CDR3 coding DNA: TGTGCCAGTCACCCAAGGGGCGGGAGACGGTCCTACAATGAGCAGTTCTTC. This encodes CASHPRGGRRSYNEQFF.

This clone was seen a single time. The chain employs TRBV6-1 and TRBJ2-2; D is undetermined. In germline, CDR1 is MNHNS, CDR2 SASEGT. The CDR3 sequence is 12 residues long. V lost 5 bases and J lost 7, with 8 bases in between. The CDR3 sequence: CASSWADGELFF. The CDR3 DNA follows: TGTGCCAGCAGTTGGGCGGACGGGGAGCTGTTTTTT.

This clone was seen only once. In nucleotides, the CDR3 is TGTGCCAGCACTCGGGACACTAACACAGATACGCAGTATTTT. This codes for CASTRDTNTDTQYF. The V call is TRBV2, the J call TRBJ2-3, with D maybe TRBD1 (6 bases). This CDR3 contains 14 residues. Between the trimmed V and J ends, which lost 7 bases and 2 bases, there was a span of 13 bases. Germline CDR1 SNHLY, CDR2 FYNNEI.

This chain links TRBV6-5 with TRBJ1-2; D is perhaps TRBD1 (5 bases). V was pared by 2 bases and J by 2 bases, with 9 bases between. This CDR3 comprises 14 residues. Germline CDR1 reads MNHEY; CDR2 reads SVGAGI. The CDR3 nucleotides are TGTGCCAGCAGTTACGGGGCAGGGAACTATGGCTACACCTTC. Its protein product is CASSYGAGNYGYTF.

The V call is TRBV18, the J call TRBJ2-7, with D unclear. CDR1 is KGHSH, CDR2 LQKENI, per germline. The V and J ends lost 3 bases and 0 bases respectively, with 6 bases between them. The CDR3 covers 13 residues. The CDR3 sequence is CASSPTHSYEQYV. CDR3 in DNA: TGTGCCAGCTCACCGACCCACTCCTACGAGCAGTACGTC.

The V call is TRBV21-1, the J call TRBJ2-6; the listed D gene, TRBD2, was not tested against the DNA. TRBV21-1 is a pseudogene segment. CDR3 length: 17 residues. Written as DNA, the CDR3 is TGTGCCAGCGGAGTAGGCTTGATGATGCCTGGGGCCAACGTCCTGACTTTC. Protein: CASGVGLMMPGANVLTF.

The genes are TRBV5-1 and TRBJ2-2, with 9 bases that match TRBD1. The V gene's germline CDR1 is SGHRS and CDR2 YFSETQ. V shed 2 bases, J shed 4 bases, and the junction held 3 bases outside the gene matches. The CDR3 is 15 residues long. The chain's CDR3 is CASSLGQGSTGELFF. The DNA of the CDR3 is TGCGCCAGCAGCTTAGGACAGGGGAGCACCGGGGAGCTGTTTTTT.

The chain uses TRBV19 and TRBJ2-3; the match to TRBD1 covers 9 bases. The CDR3 is 14 residues long. Germline V lookup: CDR1 LNHDA, CDR2 SQIVND (reference sequence). V shed 6 bases, J shed 6 bases, and the junction held 7 bases outside the gene matches. This chain's CDR3 is CASSPQGAGDTQYF. The CDR3 nucleotides read TGTGCCAGTAGCCCACAGGGGGCTGGGGATACGCAGTATTTT.

The rearrangement uses TRBV2 and TRBJ1-1; D not certain. The CDR3 runs 13 residues. Per germline, CDR1 SNHLY and CDR2 FYNNEI. Deletions cut 5 bases from V and 4 bases from J, with 11 bases between. For the CDR3, the DNA is TGTGCCAGCAGTCCTGTTGTTGTCACTGAAGCTTTCTTT. It translates to CASSPVVVTEAFF.

The V and J genes are TRBV10-3 and TRBJ1-2, with TRBD1 identical over 8 bases. V trimming: 10 bases; J trimming: 9 bases; junction bases outside the gene matches: 10. This CDR3 is 12 amino acids long. Germline assignment: CDR1 ENHRY and CDR2 SYGVKD. The CDR3 region is CATEDRESRYTF. The CDR3 DNA follows: TGTGCCACCGAGGACAGGGAGAGTCGCTACACCTTC.

The V gene is TRBV7-2, the J gene TRBJ2-7; D gene unclear. This CDR3 region has 11 residues. Per germline, CDR1 SGHTA and CDR2 FQGNSA. Trimming took 4 bases from V and 7 from J, leaving 8 bases between them. This chain's CDR3 is CASSSTREQYF. CDR3 DNA: TGTGCCAGCAGCTCTACTCGGGAGCAGTACTTC.

This chain joins TRBV7-9 and TRBJ1-5; D not certain. The CDR3 is 15 residues long. Germline CDR1 reads SEHNR; CDR2 reads FQNEAQ (reference sequence). Trimming removed 1 base from V and 1 base from J, with 8 bases in between. CDR3: CASSLGGGSNQPQHF. The CDR3 DNA reads as TGTGCCAGCAGCTTAGGTGGCGGAAGCAATCAGCCCCAGCATTTT.